This note documents a single T cell receptor (beta chain) sequence. This table comes from immunoSEQ multiplex PCR, and its TCRdb copy is limited to in-frame clones, with some not included. This table has approximately 490,000 clones, around 82% appearing once. The data stem from a study of shared T cell receptors in the human thymus. Trimming cost V 8 bases and J 1 base, with 11 bases left between them. The CDR3 covers 13 residues. The V gene's germline CDR1 is LNHDA and CDR2 SQIVND (reference sequence). The same sample was also studied in work on human thymus T cells. That study reports: Thymus tissue for the work was resected from patients undergoing corrective heart surgery.

The sample was thymocytes. This TCR came from a boy in the first two years of life with a congenital heart defect. The rearrangement uses TRBV19 and TRBJ1-2; possible D gene TRBD1, 6 bases. The CDR3, as DNA: TGTGCCAGTGGGAGGGACAATAACTATGGCTACACCTTC. Its translation: CASGRDNNYGYTF.